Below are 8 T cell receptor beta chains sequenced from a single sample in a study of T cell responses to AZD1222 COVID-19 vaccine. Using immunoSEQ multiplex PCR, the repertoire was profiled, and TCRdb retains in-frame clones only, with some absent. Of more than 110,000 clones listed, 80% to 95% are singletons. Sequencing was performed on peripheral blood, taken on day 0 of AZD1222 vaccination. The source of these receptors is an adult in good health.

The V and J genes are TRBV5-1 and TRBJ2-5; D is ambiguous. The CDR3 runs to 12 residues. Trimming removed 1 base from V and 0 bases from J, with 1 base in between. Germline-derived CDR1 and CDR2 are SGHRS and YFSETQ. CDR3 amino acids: CASSLNQETQYF. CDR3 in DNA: TGCGCCAGCAGCTTGAACCAAGAGACCCAGTACTTC.

CDR3 coding DNA: TGCGCCAGCAGTCGAAGCGGGGGATCCTACAATGAGCAGTTCTTC. Translated: CASSRSGGSYNEQFF. The chain couples TRBV5-1 to TRBJ2-1; TRBD2 matches at 8 bases. The CDR3 covers 15 residues. V gave up 5 bases and J gave up 1 base; unmatched junction bases: 5. The V gene's germline CDR1 is SGHRS and CDR2 YFSETQ.

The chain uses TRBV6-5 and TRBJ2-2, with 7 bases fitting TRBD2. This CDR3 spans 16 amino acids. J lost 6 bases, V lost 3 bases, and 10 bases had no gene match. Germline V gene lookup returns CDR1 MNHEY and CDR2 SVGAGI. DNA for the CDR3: TGTGCCAGCAGTTATCTTGGCGGGAGAGGGGCCGGGGAGCTGTTTTTT. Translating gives CASSYLGGRGAGELFF.

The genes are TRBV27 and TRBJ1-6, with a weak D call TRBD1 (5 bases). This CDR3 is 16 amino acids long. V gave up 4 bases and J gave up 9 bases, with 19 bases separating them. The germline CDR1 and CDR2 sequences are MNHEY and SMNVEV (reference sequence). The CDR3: CASSSRWGGTGSPLHF. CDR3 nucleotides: TGTGCCAGCAGTTCCCGGTGGGGGGGAACGGGTTCACCCCTCCACTTT.

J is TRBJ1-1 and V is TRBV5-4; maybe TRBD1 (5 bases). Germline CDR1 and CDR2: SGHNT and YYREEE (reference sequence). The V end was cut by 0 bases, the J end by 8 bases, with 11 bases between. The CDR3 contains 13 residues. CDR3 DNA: TGTGCCAGCAGCTTGGATCCAGGGCAGGAAGCTTTCTTT. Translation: CASSLDPGQEAFF.

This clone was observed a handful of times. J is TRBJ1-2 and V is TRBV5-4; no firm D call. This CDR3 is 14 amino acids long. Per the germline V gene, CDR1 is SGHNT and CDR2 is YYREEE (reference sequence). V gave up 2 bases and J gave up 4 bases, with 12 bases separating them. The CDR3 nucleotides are TGTGCCAGCAGCTTTTATGTGGCGGGCTATGGCTACACCTTC. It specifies CASSFYVAGYGYTF.

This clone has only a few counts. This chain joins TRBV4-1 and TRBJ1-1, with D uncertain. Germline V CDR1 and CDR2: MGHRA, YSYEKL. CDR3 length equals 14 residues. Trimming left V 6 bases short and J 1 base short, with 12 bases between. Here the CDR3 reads CASSYTSENTEAFF. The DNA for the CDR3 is TGCGCCAGCAGTTACACCTCAGAGAACACTGAAGCTTTCTTT.

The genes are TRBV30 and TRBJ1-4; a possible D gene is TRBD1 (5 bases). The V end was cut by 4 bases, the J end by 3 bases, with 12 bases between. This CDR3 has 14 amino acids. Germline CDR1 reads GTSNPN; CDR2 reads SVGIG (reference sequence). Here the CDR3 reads CAWNPDRANEKLFF. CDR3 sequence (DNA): TGTGCCTGGAACCCCGACAGAGCTAATGAAAAACTGTTTTTT.